The source of this T cell receptor beta chain is a study of blood T cell repertoires in COVID-19. Study overall: Samples of COVID-19 (acute and convalescent) were obtained from the United States, Italy and Spain. T cells, B-cell-depleted T cells, or PBMCs supplied cDNA or gDNA.

Original processing notes: The authors estimated nucleated cell counts from reference gene primer amplification. Using immunoSEQ multiplex PCR, the repertoire was profiled, and TCRdb retains in-frame clones only, with some absent. Clone size and the V and J calls come from that table; the DNA yielded D and trimming. The repertoire consists of about 220,000 clones, with roughly 87% occurring once and the leading ten covering about 1.9%. The CDR3 consists of 14 residues. After removal of 6 bases from V and 7 bases from J, the junction contained 10 bases not matched to a gene. Germline CDR1 and CDR2: MNHEY and SMNVEV (reference sequence).

The sequence derives from a man aged 35-49 years with active or convalescent COVID-19. J is TRBJ1-2 and V is TRBV27; 8 bases line up with TRBD1. Sequencing was done on a sample of peripheral blood. DNA for the CDR3: TGTGCCAGCAGCCCCCAAGGGACAGGCTTTGGCTACACCTTC. It specifies CASSPQGTGFGYTF.